This T cell receptor beta chain was documented in a study of blood T cells in healthy people across ages (dated by TCRdb to the mid-2010s). Regarding the research as a whole: Template switching captured roughly one uniquely barcoded TCR beta cDNA molecule per two T cells in model experiments. Using deep sequencing normalized with unique cDNA molecular identifiers, the study measured how TCR beta repertoire diversity changes with age. Donors were grouped into four age groups: young (average approximately 15 years), middle-aged (roughly 38), aged (around 66) and long-lived (roughly 80). For two donors (one aged 18 to 29 and one aged 80 or older), the study analyzed two additional independent replicas of 1 million unique cDNA reads from the same blood draw.

Receptors were amplified or captured by 5' RACE. Sequencing relied on an Illumina HiSeq 2500. A second PCR of roughly 6 to 11 cycles was run with a J-beta primer mix and a sample-barcoded 5' primer. A unique molecular identifier was introduced onto each TCR beta cDNA molecule by a template-switch 5' adaptor carrying 12 random nucleotides. Each sample yielded at least 2.5 million CDR3-containing paired-end reads. The Mint cDNA synthesis kit, primed by a TRBC-specific oligonucleotide, was used to synthesize first-strand cDNA from all RNA. Following uracil-DNA glycosylase treatment, a first 18-cycle PCR with universal primers M1SS and BC2_uni_R was performed on all cDNA. Per the original workflow: For normalization, 1 million high-quality reads were randomly selected from each sample, with every read carrying a distinct molecular identifier. Reads with shared molecular identifiers were discarded instead of being binned into consensus sequences. MiTCR, run with a Q25 quality threshold and the strictest error-elimination algorithm, handled CDR3 identification, clonotype clustering and error correction. A nonparametric unseen species model using Euler transformation provided a lower-bound estimate of total TCR beta diversity. TCRdb reprocessing: public reads trimmed at Q25 with fastp, clones called with MiXCR, in-frame beta chains kept. Each entry is one CDR3 protein sequence, shown with its most common DNA and genes. TCRdb, rather than the study authors, made the V and J calls. The sample has hundreds of thousands of distinct CDR3 sequences on record, approximately 25% of them singletons. The ten largest clones take up roughly 9.4% of the sample.

For CDR1 and CDR2, the germline V gene lists MNHNS and SASEGT. The CDR3, cysteine through phenylalanine, is 15 amino acids long. The DNA shown is the 45-base CDR3, in frame from base 1. Turning to this clonotype: Its recognized antigen is unknown. One end of the junction does not line up with germline, which may come from a read error.

General findings and caveats noted by the study authors: Compared with the aged group, more naive CD4+ T cells, fewer expanded clones and increased TCR diversity were shown by the long-lived group, suggesting age selection. Observed TCR beta diversity per million T cells fell roughly linearly with age, and a significant reduction was already apparent by age about 38. Estimates of total diversity from one million sequenced T cells were regarded as lower bounds and underestimates. Observed TCR beta diversity correlated strongly with the percentage of naive T cells measured by flow cytometry. Because the CMV infection status of the donors was unknown, age-related changes in expanded clonotypes may potentially have been confounded. Bulk unsorted PBMC profiling prevented conclusive comparison of naive and antigen-experienced compartments.

Donors were a few dozen systemically healthy Caucasian individuals from Russia aged 6 to 90 years. Each donor gave ten milliliters of peripheral blood, drawn into EDTA-treated Vacutainer tubes. Ficoll-Paque density-gradient centrifugation was used to isolate PBMCs, with at least 6.5 million per sample. Total RNA, at least 6 micrograms per sample, was extracted from PBMCs with Trizol reagent. Naive CD45RAhigh/CD27high T cell percentages were measured by flow cytometry on a PBMC aliquot from every donor. These data also featured in a second study, about T cells of mothers and their children. The second source states: Nine systemically healthy Caucasian individuals, comprising three mothers and their six children, were included as donors. cDNA synthesis consumed the entire amount of extracted RNA, loaded at around 1.5 ug RNA in each 15 ul reaction. In the second PCR, the M1S primer introduced both the sample barcodes and 2-4 random nucleotides. More than 9 million TCR beta CDR3 reads were obtained from each mother, and roughly 3 million reads were obtained from each child. In both related and unrelated pairs, thymic selection shapes the output of TCR recombination in a similar way, with inherited differences having only a minor effect. Related mother-child pairs always showed normalized repertoire overlap that was slightly higher than in unrelated mother-child pairs, though the difference was never significant. With a sensitivity of about 100 clones per million clonotypes, no persistent microchimeric T cell clones were detected. To look for features that set related mother-child pairs apart from unrelated individuals, the researchers ran deep NGS to compare the TCR beta repertoires of mothers and children. On average, the children were about 10 +/- 4 years old, while the mothers were around 42 +/- 4 years old. After adapter ligation with NEBNext reagents, the libraries were sequenced on Illumina HiSeq 2000 with 100+100 nt paired-end reads. Mother and child libraries were prepared a month apart and sequenced in separate runs to prevent cross-contamination. For each donor, between 500,000 and 2,000,000 distinct TCR beta clonotypes were identified. Naive TCR beta clonotypes were estimated from low-frequency clonotypes matched to each donor's FACS-determined naive share, without sorting.

The origin of this receptor is a boy younger than 18 in good health. Sequenced input: blood. The V and J segments used are TRBV6-1 and TRBJ1-1; 7 of the junction bases match TRBD1. The CDR3 reads CASSDPGTANTEAFF. In nucleotides, the sequence is TGTGCCAGCAGTGACCCCGGGACAGCGAACACTGAAGCCTTCTTT.